This entry lists 26 T cell receptor beta chains sequenced from one sample in a study of follicular helper T cells after annual influenza vaccination. TCRdb's copy holds only in-frame clones and misses some; the assay was immunoSEQ multiplex PCR. The table has 27,000 or so clones, 80% to 90% seen once. The time point denotes: 2014-2015 season, pre-vaccination. This specimen consisted of CXCR5+ CD38- circulating T follicular helper cells from blood, obtained on the day of influenza vaccination. Subset of the sample: circulating Tfh, non-naive CD4+CXCR5+PD-1+ (ICOS+CD38+ or ICOS-CD38-). The receptors derive from an adult who received the influenza vaccine.

V is TRBV19 and J is TRBJ2-1; D unresolved. Germline V lookup: CDR1 LNHDA, CDR2 SQIVND (reference sequence). Trimming took off 5 bases at V and 11 bases at J, with 10 bases between the two ends. The CDR3 totals 11 residues. The CDR3 sequence is CASSHRVQQFF. The CDR3 DNA reads as TGTGCCAGTAGTCATAGAGTTCAGCAGTTCTTC. The whole variable domain, filled in from reference TRBV19 and TRBJ2-1, reads DGGITQSPKYLFRKEGQNVTLSCEQNLNHDAMYWYRQDPGQGLRLIYYSQIVNDFQKGDIAEGYSVSREKKESFPLTVTSAQKNPTAFYLCASSHRVQQFFGPGTRLTVL.

The chain uses TRBV5-6 and TRBJ1-6, with unresolved D. CDR3 size: 14 residues. Germline V gives CDR1 SGHDT, CDR2 YYEEEE. The V end lost 4 bases, the J end lost 2 bases, and 7 bases lay between the germline ends. This CDR3 is CASSLRTYNSPLHF. The CDR3 DNA reads TGTGCCAGCAGCCTGAGAACCTATAATTCACCCCTCCACTTT.

This clone was seen a single time. V usage is TRBV6-1 and J usage is TRBJ1-2; 9 bases are a match to TRBD1. Germline CDR1 MNHNS, CDR2 SASEGT. CDR3 length: 15 residues. V was pared by 7 bases and J by 4 bases, with 10 bases of the junction left unmatched. CDR3 amino acids: CASNPQGARGYGYTF. The CDR3 nucleotides are TGTGCCAGCAACCCACAGGGGGCGCGTGGCTATGGCTACACCTTC.

This chain connects TRBV9 to TRBJ2-3; 11 bases line up with TRBD1. From germline, CDR1 is SGDLS and CDR2 YYNGEE. With V trimmed by 0 bases and J by 6 bases, 6 bases remained unmatched. This CDR3 contains 16 residues. DNA of the CDR3: TGTGCCAGCAGCGTAGCAGGACAGGGGGCTTTGGATACGCAGTATTTT. Protein product: CASSVAGQGALDTQYF. The full variable domain, its missing parts supplied by reference TRBV9 and TRBJ2-3, is DSGVTQTPKHLITATGQRVTLRCSPRSGDLSVYWYQQSLDQGLQFLIQYYNGEERAKGNILERFSAQQFPDLHSELNLSSLELGDSALYFCASSVAGQGALDTQYFGPGTRLTVL.

A word on this clone: This sample includes further DNA sequences coding for the same CDR3. The genes are TRBV20-1 and TRBJ2-7; maybe TRBD1 (6 bases). Germline values: CDR1 DFQATT, CDR2 SNEGSKA (reference sequence). V lost 4 bases to trimming and J lost 5 bases, with 9 bases between them. CDR3 length: 11 amino acids. The CDR3 coding sequence is TGCAGTGCTAACAGGGACAACGAGCAGTACTTC. This encodes CSANRDNEQYF.

The chain uses TRBV4-2 and TRBJ2-1; a possible D gene is TRBD2 (6 bases). The ends were cut back, 2 bases at V and 0 bases at J, with 14 bases in the middle. The germline V gene has CDR1 LGHNA and CDR2 YNFKEQ. This CDR3 region has 17 residues. The CDR3 DNA reads as TGTGCCAGCAGCCAAAAGGGCTCCGGGAGCTCCTACAATGAGCAGTTCTTC. It specifies CASSQKGSGSSYNEQFF.

V is TRBV27 and J is TRBJ2-2; weak D call: TRBD2 (5 bases). In germline, CDR1 is MNHEY, CDR2 SMNVEV (reference sequence). The V and J ends lost 5 bases and 6 bases respectively, with 19 bases between them. The CDR3 spans 16 residues. CDR3 sequence reads: CASSPPRANWAGELFF. For the CDR3, the DNA is TGTGCCAGCAGTCCGCCGAGGGCCAATTGGGCCGGGGAGCTGTTTTTT.

This clone came up once. CDR3 sequence: CASSDPSGSTDTQYF. The CDR3 DNA sequence: TGCGCCAGCAGCGATCCTAGCGGGAGCACAGATACGCAGTATTTT. The rearrangement joins TRBV5-1 to TRBJ2-3; the match to TRBD2 covers 8 bases. V lost 4 bases, J lost 0 bases, and 4 bases stayed unmatched. CDR3 length equals 15 residues. Germline CDR1 reads SGHRS; CDR2 reads YFSETQ.

The rearrangement uses TRBV6-1 and TRBJ1-3, with TRBD1 identical over 10 bases. This CDR3 contains 20 residues. CDR1 is MNHNS and CDR2 is SASEGT in the germline V gene. With 4 bases clipped from V and 0 bases from J, the junction kept 15 bases outside the gene matches. CDR3 region: CASSVDRDRGYLLSGNTIYF. In DNA, the CDR3 is TGTGCCAGCAGTGTCGATCGGGACAGGGGTTACCTTCTCTCTGGAAACACCATATATTTT.

This rearrangement joins TRBV19 to TRBJ1-5; D remains unclear. The germline V gene encodes CDR1 LNHDA and CDR2 SQIVND (reference sequence). The CDR3 has 14 amino acids. The V and J ends lost 7 bases and 9 bases respectively, with 19 bases between them. CDR3 protein: CASTRAAHKGPQHF. As DNA, the CDR3 is TGTGCCAGTACTCGCGCGGCACACAAAGGGCCCCAGCATTTT.

The chain has TRBV29-1 and TRBJ2-5; weak D call: TRBD1 (6 bases). CDR1 and CDR2 from the germline V gene are SQVTM and ANQGSEA. This CDR3 is 12 amino acids long. Trimming removed 5 bases from V and 4 bases from J, with 11 bases in between. This CDR3 is CSVSRGIETQYF. CDR3 DNA: TGCAGCGTTTCCAGGGGAATAGAGACCCAGTACTTC.

This clone was counted a few times. The chain uses TRBV7-9 and TRBJ1-3, with D maybe TRBD1 (6 bases). Trimming took 5 bases from V and 4 from J, leaving 9 bases between them. CDR1 is SEHNR and CDR2 is FQNEAQ in the germline V gene (reference sequence). The CDR3 sequence is 13 residues long. The CDR3 protein is CASSITGGNTIYF. CDR3 DNA sequence: TGTGCCAGCAGCATAACAGGGGGAAACACCATATATTTT.

The genes are TRBV6-1 and TRBJ1-2; 8 nucleotides match TRBD1. V shed 5 bases and J 4 bases; nucleotides not matched to a gene: 6. Germline V gives CDR1 MNHNS, CDR2 SASEGT. CDR3 length: 14 amino acids. The DNA for the CDR3 is TGTGCCAGCAGTTCAGGGGGCATAGGCTATGGCTACACCTTC. Translating it yields CASSSGGIGYGYTF.

The gene calls are TRBV5-4 and TRBJ2-7; no clear D. The germline V and J ends were trimmed by 3 bases and 7 bases, with 8 bases remaining between them. In germline, CDR1 is SGHNT, CDR2 YYREEE (reference sequence). The CDR3 covers 11 residues. This CDR3 reads CASSSQREQYF. Here the CDR3 DNA reads TGTGCCAGCAGCTCCCAGCGAGAGCAGTACTTC.

The chain carries TRBV7-9 and TRBJ1-5; 7 positions agree with TRBD1. The CDR3 loop spans 15 amino acids. Germline CDR1 is SEHNR and CDR2 is FQNEAQ (reference sequence). V shed 6 bases, J shed 6 bases, and the junction held 11 bases outside the gene matches. The CDR3 loop is CASSSTGTSAQPQHF. DNA of the CDR3: TGTGCCAGCAGTTCGACAGGGACGTCGGCTCAGCCCCAGCATTTT. Filled out from reference TRBV7-9 and TRBJ1-5, the complete variable domain reads DTGVSQNPRHKITKRGQNVTFRCDPISEHNRLYWYRQTLGQGPEFLTYFQNEAQLEKSRLLSDRFSAERPKGSFSTLEIQRTEQGDSAMYLCASSSTGTSAQPQHFGDGTRLSIL.

The chain is built from TRBV2 and TRBJ2-1; 7 nucleotides agree with TRBD2. Per the germline V gene, CDR1 is SNHLY and CDR2 is FYNNEI. With 4 bases clipped from V and 9 bases from J, the junction kept 9 bases outside the gene matches. This CDR3 spans 14 amino acids. DNA for the CDR3: TGTGCCAGCAGTGTCGGCGGGAGAGCGCGTGAGCAGTTCTTC. Protein product: CASSVGGRAREQFF.

The V and J genes are TRBV19 and TRBJ2-3, with 10 positions matching TRBD2. Losses at the gene ends were 7 bases for V and 6 bases for J; bases not matched to a gene: 4. The CDR3 has 13 amino acids. CDR1 is LNHDA and CDR2 is SQIVND in the germline V gene (reference sequence). The CDR3 DNA follows: TGTGCCAGTATGGATAGCGGGGGGGATACGCAGTATTTT. Its translation is CASMDSGGDTQYF.

Only one count was recorded for this clone. The chain employs TRBV6-5 and TRBJ1-2, with a possible D match to TRBD1 (6 bases). The CDR3 contains 12 residues. CDR1 and CDR2 (germline): MNHEY, SVGAGI. The V and J ends lost 6 bases and 6 bases respectively, with 11 bases between them. The CDR3 is CASSRDTDGYTF. For the CDR3, the DNA is TGTGCCAGCAGCCGGGACACCGATGGCTACACCTTC.

Concerning this clone itself: In the same sample, other DNA sequences code for this CDR3. The chain employs TRBV7-9 and TRBJ2-7; D is undetermined. The CDR3 loop spans 11 amino acids. CDR1 is SEHNR and CDR2 is FQNEAQ in the germline V gene (reference sequence). The ends were cut back, 5 bases at V and 4 bases at J, with 6 bases in the middle. The CDR3, as DNA: TGTGCCAGCAGCAGAGGATACGAGCAGTACTTC. Encoded protein: CASSRGYEQYF. The full variable domain, rest sourced from reference TRBV7-9 and TRBJ2-7, is DTGVSQNPRHKITKRGQNVTFRCDPISEHNRLYWYRQTLGQGPEFLTYFQNEAQLEKSRLLSDRFSAERPKGSFSTLEIQRTEQGDSAMYLCASSRGYEQYFGPGTRLTVT.

This chain joins TRBV2 and TRBJ1-2, with 9 bases fitting TRBD1. J lost 2 bases, V lost 7 bases, and 5 bases had no gene match. Per germline, CDR1 SNHLY and CDR2 FYNNEI. The length of the CDR3 is 14 residues. Here the CDR3 DNA reads TGTGCCAGCAATCGAGGGACAGGGAACTATGGCTACACCTTC. Translating gives CASNRGTGNYGYTF.

As DNA, the CDR3 is TGTGCCAGCAGTGAAGGGCTAGCGGGGCTTCGGGAGACCCAGTACTTC. Amino acid sequence: CASSEGLAGLRETQYF. The chain uses TRBV6-1 and TRBJ2-5, with 9 nucleotides matching TRBD2. Germline values: CDR1 MNHNS, CDR2 SASEGT. The V segment lost 1 base and the J segment 5 bases; nucleotides outside the gene matches: 8. The CDR3 covers 16 residues.

This clone was counted a single time. The chain carries TRBV5-8 and TRBJ1-2; 9 positions match TRBD1. V dropped 0 bases and J dropped 14; count of bases not matched to a gene: 5. The CDR3 runs 12 residues. Per germline, CDR1 SGHTS and CDR2 YDEGEE. This CDR3 reads CASSLDRGQGTF. The CDR3 DNA reads TGTGCCAGCAGCTTGGACAGGGGGCAGGGGACCTTC.

Here the CDR3 DNA reads TGTGCCAGCAGCGTAGACCTTACAAATGAGCAGTTCTTC. It is translated as CASSVDLTNEQFF. The chain carries TRBV9 and TRBJ2-1; D gene uncertain. V lost 0 bases to trimming and J lost 7 bases, with 8 bases between them. Germline assignment: CDR1 SGDLS and CDR2 YYNGEE. The CDR3 is made up of 13 amino acids.

The J gene is TRBJ1-1, the V gene TRBV19; D gene uncertain. V lost 2 bases, J lost 6 bases, and 10 bases lay in between. The germline CDR1 and CDR2 sequences are LNHDA and SQIVND (reference sequence). The CDR3 extends over 13 amino acids. The CDR3 region has the DNA TGTGCCAGTAGTATATCGAGTTACGCTGAAGCTTTCTTT. This translates into CASSISSYAEAFF.

The chain links TRBV7-6 to TRBJ2-5; D perhaps matches TRBD2 (6 bases). The V end was cut by 2 bases, the J end by 1 base, with 14 bases between. From germline, CDR1 is SGHVS and CDR2 FNYEAQ. This CDR3 has 16 residues. The CDR3: CASSLLPGTPQETQYF. The CDR3 DNA reads as TGTGCCAGCAGCTTACTCCCAGGGACTCCCCAAGAGACCCAGTACTTC.

This rearrangement joins TRBV6-5 to TRBJ2-2; D is perhaps TRBD2 (5 bases). In germline, CDR1 is MNHEY, CDR2 SVGAGI. V was clipped by 2 bases and J by 8 bases, with 18 bases between them. The CDR3 runs to 16 residues. The CDR3 DNA is TGTGCCAGCAGTTACCTGCCGGGTTCGAGGGAGGGGGAGCTGTTTTTT. It codes for CASSYLPGSREGELFF.